These T cell receptor beta chains were read from a single sample in a study of siplizumab effects on memory and regulatory T cells. The protocol was immunoSEQ multiplex PCR, while the TCRdb copy is restricted to in-frame clones and leaves out a portion. This table holds around 99,000 clones, about 90% found once. Sample: Tregs sorted from blood. The receptors shown here come from a human donor in good health. CDR3s include the opening cysteine and the closing phenylalanine or tryptophan. Fields, in order: D gene, J gene, clone size, V gene, CDR3 DNA, CDR3 protein. A D gene is named only where the DNA matches it firmly. Rows may omit the clone size; those that give it use once, few, many or a size class.

d_gene: NA; j_gene: TRBJ2-6; abundance: NA; v_gene: TRBV18; CDR3nt: TGTGCCAGCTCCCCAGAAAGCTCTGGGGCCAACGTCCTGACTTTC; CDR3aa: CASSPESSGANVLTF
d_gene: NA; j_gene: TRBJ1-2; abundance: NA; v_gene: TRBV7-9; CDR3nt: TGTGCCAGCAGCTTAGAGGGGGGCGGAGGCTACACCTTC; CDR3aa: CASSLEGGGGYTF
d_gene: NA; j_gene: TRBJ2-5; abundance: NA; v_gene: TRBV5-4; CDR3nt: TGTGCCAGCAGCTCCAAACATCAGGGTGGGGAGACCCAGTACTTC; CDR3aa: CASSSKHQGGETQYF
d_gene: NA; j_gene: TRBJ1-2; abundance: NA; v_gene: TRBV6-1; CDR3nt: TGTGCCAGCGGAGAGGGAGCTAACTATGGCTACACCTTC; CDR3aa: CASGEGANYGYTF
d_gene: NA; j_gene: TRBJ2-6; abundance: few; v_gene: TRBV7-7; CDR3nt: TGTGCCAGCAGCCCGTACAGTTCTGGGGCCAACGTCCTGACTTTC; CDR3aa: CASSPYSSGANVLTF
d_gene: NA; j_gene: TRBJ2-2; abundance: NA; v_gene: TRBV2; CDR3nt: TGTGCCAGCCTTGGCCACGACTCGAACACCGGGGAGCTGTTTTTT; CDR3aa: CASLGHDSNTGELFF
d_gene: NA; j_gene: TRBJ1-6; abundance: NA; v_gene: TRBV6-5; CDR3nt: TGTGCCAGCAGTTTCCCTGGGTCTCGATCACCCCTCCACTTT; CDR3aa: CASSFPGSRSPLHF
d_gene: NA; j_gene: TRBJ1-2; abundance: NA; v_gene: TRBV14; CDR3nt: TGTGCCAGCAGCCAAGACTACAGCGGCTACACCTTC; CDR3aa: CASSQDYSGYTF
d_gene: NA; j_gene: TRBJ2-7; abundance: NA; v_gene: TRBV6-1; CDR3nt: TGTGCCAGTTTCGACAGGAGCTCCTACGAGCAGTACTTC; CDR3aa: CASFDRSSYEQYF
d_gene: NA; j_gene: TRBJ1-3; abundance: once; v_gene: TRBV29-1; CDR3nt: TGCAGCGTTTCGCTGGGGCTCTCTGGAAACACCATATATTTT; CDR3aa: CSVSLGLSGNTIYF
d_gene: NA; j_gene: TRBJ1-1; abundance: NA; v_gene: TRBV7-2; CDR3nt: TGTGCCAGCAGCTTAGTGTCGTGGCACACTGAAGCTTTCTTT; CDR3aa: CASSLVSWHTEAFF
d_gene: NA; j_gene: TRBJ2-5; abundance: few; v_gene: TRBV20-1; CDR3nt: TGCAGTGCCCGCGTTATTGAGACCCAGTACTTC; CDR3aa: CSARVIETQYF
d_gene: NA; j_gene: TRBJ2-3; abundance: NA; v_gene: TRBV19; CDR3nt: TGTGCCAGTAGTGACTGGACTAGCACAGATACGCAGTATTTT; CDR3aa: CASSDWTSTDTQYF
d_gene: NA; j_gene: TRBJ1-1; abundance: NA; v_gene: TRBV7-3; CDR3nt: TGTGCCAGCAGCTTGGGAGGGTTTGACACTGAAGCTTTCTTT; CDR3aa: CASSLGGFDTEAFF
d_gene: NA; j_gene: TRBJ1-4; abundance: NA; v_gene: TRBV18; CDR3nt: TGTGCCAGCTCACCCCGGGGGGCCGGGGGTGAAAAACTGTTTTTT; CDR3aa: CASSPRGAGGEKLFF
d_gene: NA; j_gene: TRBJ1-5; abundance: NA; v_gene: TRBV6-1; CDR3nt: TGTGCCAGCAGTGAAATTTGGGTGTCCGTTCAGCCCCAGCATTTT; CDR3aa: CASSEIWVSVQPQHF
d_gene: NA; j_gene: TRBJ2-3; abundance: NA; v_gene: TRBV11-2; CDR3nt: TGTGCCAGCAGCTTAGACTTCTCAACAGATACGCAGTATTTT; CDR3aa: CASSLDFSTDTQYF
d_gene: TRBD1; j_gene: TRBJ1-4; abundance: once; v_gene: TRBV6-1; CDR3nt: TGTGCCAGCAGAGCAAGGGGGCGGACTAATGAAAAACTGTTTTTT; CDR3aa: CASRARGRTNEKLFF
d_gene: NA; j_gene: TRBJ2-7; abundance: NA; v_gene: TRBV7-2; CDR3nt: TGTGCCAGCAGCCGAGGGGCAGACCCGTCCTACGAGCAGTACTTC; CDR3aa: CASSRGADPSYEQYF
d_gene: TRBD1; j_gene: TRBJ1-2; abundance: NA; v_gene: TRBV18; CDR3nt: TGTGCCAGCTCACCACCCACAGGGGCCTATGGCTACACCTTC; CDR3aa: CASSPPTGAYGYTF
d_gene: NA; j_gene: TRBJ2-7; abundance: NA; v_gene: TRBV5-6; CDR3nt: TGTGCCAGCACCCAAGGCCCCTACGAGCAGTACTTC; CDR3aa: CASTQGPYEQYF
d_gene: TRBD1; j_gene: TRBJ2-7; abundance: NA; v_gene: TRBV6-5; CDR3nt: TGTGCCAGCAGAAGACGGAACAGGGGGCAAGGAGAGCAGTACTTC; CDR3aa: CASRRRNRGQGEQYF
d_gene: NA; j_gene: TRBJ2-3; abundance: NA; v_gene: TRBV9; CDR3nt: TGTGCCAGCAGCGTGGCCCCAATTTCCACAGATACGCAGTATTTT; CDR3aa: CASSVAPISTDTQYF
d_gene: TRBD2; j_gene: TRBJ2-1; abundance: NA; v_gene: TRBV7-9; CDR3nt: TGTGCCAGCAGCTATGATCGACTAGCCCGGTACAATGAGCAGTTCTTC; CDR3aa: CASSYDRLARYNEQFF
d_gene: NA; j_gene: TRBJ1-1; abundance: NA; v_gene: TRBV6-1; CDR3nt: TGTGCCACGTCAGGGGCCTGGAACACTGAAGCTTTCTTT; CDR3aa: CATSGAWNTEAFF
d_gene: NA; j_gene: TRBJ1-2; abundance: NA; v_gene: TRBV14; CDR3nt: TGTGCCAGCAGGCGGGGGGGCGCCTATGGCTACACCTTC; CDR3aa: CASRRGGAYGYTF
d_gene: NA; j_gene: TRBJ1-2; abundance: NA; v_gene: TRBV5-1; CDR3nt: TGCGCCAGCAGCTTTCGAGCAGGCTCACAGGGTTATGGCTACACCTTC; CDR3aa: CASSFRAGSQGYGYTF
d_gene: TRBD2; j_gene: TRBJ2-1; abundance: NA; v_gene: TRBV6-1; CDR3nt: TGTGCCAGCAGTGAAAGCGGGAGACACAATGAGCAGTTCTTC; CDR3aa: CASSESGRHNEQFF
d_gene: NA; j_gene: TRBJ2-7; abundance: NA; v_gene: TRBV6-5; CDR3nt: TGTGCCAGCACCCCCTTGGGGGTTAGAAACGAGCAGTACTTC; CDR3aa: CASTPLGVRNEQYF
d_gene: NA; j_gene: TRBJ2-1; abundance: NA; v_gene: TRBV6-4; CDR3nt: TGTGCCAGCAGTGACAGGGACGGGTCTTACAATGAGCAGTTCTTC; CDR3aa: CASSDRDGSYNEQFF
d_gene: NA; j_gene: TRBJ2-3; abundance: NA; v_gene: TRBV5-1; CDR3nt: TGCGCCAGCAGCTTGGATTCCGGGAACACAGATACGCAGTATTTT; CDR3aa: CASSLDSGNTDTQYF
d_gene: NA; j_gene: TRBJ1-2; abundance: NA; v_gene: TRBV6-5; CDR3nt: TGTGCCAGCAGTTACCTCTTAGGGGATGGCTACACCTTC; CDR3aa: CASSYLLGDGYTF
d_gene: TRBD1; j_gene: TRBJ2-3; abundance: NA; v_gene: TRBV6-6; CDR3nt: TGTGCCAGCAATCCACAGGGGACAGATACGCAGTATTTT; CDR3aa: CASNPQGTDTQYF
d_gene: NA; j_gene: TRBJ2-5; abundance: NA; v_gene: TRBV7-9; CDR3nt: TGTGCCAGCAGGTTAGGGGTGGCCCAAGAGACCCAGTACTTC; CDR3aa: CASRLGVAQETQYF
d_gene: TRBD1; j_gene: TRBJ1-2; abundance: NA; v_gene: TRBV2; CDR3nt: TGTGCCAGGCGACAGGGGATCAACTATGGCTACACCTTC; CDR3aa: CARRQGINYGYTF
d_gene: NA; j_gene: TRBJ2-5; abundance: NA; v_gene: TRBV2; CDR3nt: TGTGCCAGCAGTGACAGCGGGCTACTCCAAGAGACCCAGTACTTC; CDR3aa: CASSDSGLLQETQYF
d_gene: TRBD2; j_gene: TRBJ2-3; abundance: NA; v_gene: TRBV7-6; CDR3nt: TGTGCCAGCAGCTTAGGCGGGGGGGCCGGTTATACGCAGTATTTT; CDR3aa: CASSLGGGAGYTQYF
d_gene: TRBD1; j_gene: TRBJ2-4; abundance: NA; v_gene: TRBV18; CDR3nt: TGTGCCAGCTCCCCACAGGGGGACATTCAGTACTTC; CDR3aa: CASSPQGDIQYF
d_gene: TRBD1; j_gene: TRBJ1-2; abundance: NA; v_gene: TRBV13; CDR3nt: TGTGCCAGCAGCTTAGGGGGACAGTACTATGGCTACACCTTC; CDR3aa: CASSLGGQYYGYTF
d_gene: NA; j_gene: TRBJ2-7; abundance: once; v_gene: TRBV10-2; CDR3nt: TGCGCCAGCAGTGAGGTCGGGTCACTCAGGGGCGAGCAGTACTTC; CDR3aa: CASSEVGSLRGEQYF
d_gene: TRBD2; j_gene: TRBJ2-3; abundance: NA; v_gene: TRBV5-1; CDR3nt: TGCGCCAGCAGCTTGGTACGTTCCCTAGCGGGGGGGCTAGGAGATACGCAGTATTTT; CDR3aa: CASSLVRSLAGGLGDTQYF
d_gene: NA; j_gene: TRBJ1-1; abundance: NA; v_gene: TRBV11-3; CDR3nt: TGTGCCAGCAGCGCTAGGTCGTACACTGAAGCTTTCTTT; CDR3aa: CASSARSYTEAFF
d_gene: NA; j_gene: TRBJ2-6; abundance: NA; v_gene: TRBV5-4; CDR3nt: TGTGCCAGCAGCTGGACAGCCGGGGCCAACGTCCTGACTTTC; CDR3aa: CASSWTAGANVLTF
d_gene: NA; j_gene: TRBJ1-6; abundance: NA; v_gene: TRBV5-6; CDR3nt: TGTGCCAGCAGCTACGTGGAGAATTCACCCCTCCACTTT; CDR3aa: CASSYVENSPLHF
d_gene: TRBD1; j_gene: TRBJ2-2; abundance: NA; v_gene: TRBV7-2; CDR3nt: TGTGCCAGCAGCTTAATGTTGGGGACAGTGACCGGGGAGCTGTTTTTT; CDR3aa: CASSLMLGTVTGELFF